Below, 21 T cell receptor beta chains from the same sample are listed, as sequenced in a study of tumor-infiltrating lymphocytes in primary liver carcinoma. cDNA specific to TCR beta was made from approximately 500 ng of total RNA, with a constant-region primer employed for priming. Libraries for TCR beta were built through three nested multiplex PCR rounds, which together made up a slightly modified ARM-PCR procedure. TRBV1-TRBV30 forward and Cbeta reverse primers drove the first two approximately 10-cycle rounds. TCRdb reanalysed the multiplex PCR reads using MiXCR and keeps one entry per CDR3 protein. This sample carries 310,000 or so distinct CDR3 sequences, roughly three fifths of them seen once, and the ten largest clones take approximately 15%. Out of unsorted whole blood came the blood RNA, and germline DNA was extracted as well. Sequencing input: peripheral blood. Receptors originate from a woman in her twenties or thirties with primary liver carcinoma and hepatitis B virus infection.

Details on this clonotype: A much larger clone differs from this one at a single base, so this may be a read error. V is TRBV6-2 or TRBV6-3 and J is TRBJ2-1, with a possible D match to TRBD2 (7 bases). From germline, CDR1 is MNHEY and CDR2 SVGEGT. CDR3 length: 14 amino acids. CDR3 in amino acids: CANSRRTGGDEQFF. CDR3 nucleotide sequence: TGTGCCAACAGTCGCAGGACGGGGGGCGATGAGCAGTTCTTC.

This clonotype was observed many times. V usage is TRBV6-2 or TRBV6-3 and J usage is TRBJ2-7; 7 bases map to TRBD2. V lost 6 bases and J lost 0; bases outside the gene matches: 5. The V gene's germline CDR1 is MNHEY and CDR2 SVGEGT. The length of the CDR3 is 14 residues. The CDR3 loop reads CASSEPGGSYEQYF. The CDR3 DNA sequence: TGTGCCAGCAGCGAGCCGGGGGGCTCCTACGAGCAGTACTTC.

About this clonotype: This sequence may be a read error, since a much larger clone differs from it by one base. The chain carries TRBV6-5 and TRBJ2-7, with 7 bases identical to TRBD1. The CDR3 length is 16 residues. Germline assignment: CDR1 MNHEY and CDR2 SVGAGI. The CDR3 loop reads CASSYSKGDSPYEQHF. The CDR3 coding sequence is TGTGCCAGCAGTTACTCGAAAGGGGACAGCCCCTACGAGCAGCACTTC.

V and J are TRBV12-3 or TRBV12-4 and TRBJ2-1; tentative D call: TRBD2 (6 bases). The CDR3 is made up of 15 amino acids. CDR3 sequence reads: CASSLSGTGGLEQFF. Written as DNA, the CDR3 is TGTGCTAGTAGCCTGTCCGGGACTGGCGGACTTGAGCAGTTCTTC.

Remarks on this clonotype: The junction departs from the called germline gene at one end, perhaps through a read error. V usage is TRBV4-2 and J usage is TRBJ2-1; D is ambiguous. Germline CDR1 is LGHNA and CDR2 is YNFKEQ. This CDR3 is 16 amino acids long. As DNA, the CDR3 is TGTGCCAGCAGCCAAGAGCCTAGAGGCTCCTACAATGAGCACTTCTTC. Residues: CASSQEPRGSYNEHFF.

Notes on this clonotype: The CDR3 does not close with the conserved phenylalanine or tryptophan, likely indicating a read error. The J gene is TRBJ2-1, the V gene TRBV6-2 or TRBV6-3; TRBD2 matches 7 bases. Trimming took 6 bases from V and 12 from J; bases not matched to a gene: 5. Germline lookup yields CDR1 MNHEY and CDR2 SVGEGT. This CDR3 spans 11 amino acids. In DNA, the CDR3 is TGTGCCAGCAGCCTATCGGGGGGGCAGTTCTTA. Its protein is CASSLSGGQFL.

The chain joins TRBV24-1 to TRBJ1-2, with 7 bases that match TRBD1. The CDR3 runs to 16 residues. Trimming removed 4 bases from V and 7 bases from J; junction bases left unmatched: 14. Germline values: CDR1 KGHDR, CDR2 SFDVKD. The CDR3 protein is CATSDQQAGGARGYTF. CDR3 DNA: TGTGCCACCAGTGACCAACAAGCAGGGGGGGCGCGTGGCTACACCTTC.

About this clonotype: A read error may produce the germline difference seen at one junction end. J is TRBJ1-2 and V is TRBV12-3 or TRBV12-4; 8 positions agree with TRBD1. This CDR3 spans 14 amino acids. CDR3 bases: TGTGCCAGCAGTTTATCCGCAGGGGGCTATGACTACACCTTC. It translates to CASSLSAGGYDYTF.

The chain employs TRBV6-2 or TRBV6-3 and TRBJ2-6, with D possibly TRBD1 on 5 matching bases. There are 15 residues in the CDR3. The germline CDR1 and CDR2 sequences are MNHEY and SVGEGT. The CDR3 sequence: CAGSYQGSGANVLTF. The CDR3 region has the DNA TGTGCTGGCAGTTACCAGGGTTCTGGGGCCAACGTCCTGACTTTC.

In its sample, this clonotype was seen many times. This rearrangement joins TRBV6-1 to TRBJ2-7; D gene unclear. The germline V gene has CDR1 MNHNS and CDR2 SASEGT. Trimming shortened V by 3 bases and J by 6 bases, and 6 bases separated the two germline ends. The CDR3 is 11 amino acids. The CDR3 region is CASSEAPEQYF. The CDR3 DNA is TGTGCCAGCAGTGAGGCCCCCGAGCAGTACTTC.

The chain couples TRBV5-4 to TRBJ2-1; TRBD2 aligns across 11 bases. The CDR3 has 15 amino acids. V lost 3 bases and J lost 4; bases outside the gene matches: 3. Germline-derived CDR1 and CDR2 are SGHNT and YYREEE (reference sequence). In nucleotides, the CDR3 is TGTGCCAGCAGCTCGGGACTAGCGGAGTACAATGAGCAGTTCTTC. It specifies CASSSGLAEYNEQFF.

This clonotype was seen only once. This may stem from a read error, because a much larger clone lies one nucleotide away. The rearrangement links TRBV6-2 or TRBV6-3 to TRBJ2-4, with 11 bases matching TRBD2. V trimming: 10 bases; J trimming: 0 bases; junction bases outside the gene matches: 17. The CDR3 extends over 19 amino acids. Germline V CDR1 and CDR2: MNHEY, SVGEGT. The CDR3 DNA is TGTGCCACTACGGGACTAGCGGACGGGTTGATCGGAGCCAAAAACATTCAGTACTTC. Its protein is CATTGLADGLIGAKNIQYF.

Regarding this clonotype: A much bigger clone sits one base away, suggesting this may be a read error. CDR3 sequence: CASRYGTRMNSPLHF. The CDR3 region has the DNA TGTGCCAGCAGATACGGAACCAGAATGAATTCACCCCTCCACTTT. The chain uses TRBV6-5 and TRBJ1-6; D remains unclear. V was shortened by 6 bases and J by 7 bases, with 16 bases between the two germline ends. CDR3 size: 15 residues. CDR1 is MNHEY, CDR2 SVGAGI, per germline.

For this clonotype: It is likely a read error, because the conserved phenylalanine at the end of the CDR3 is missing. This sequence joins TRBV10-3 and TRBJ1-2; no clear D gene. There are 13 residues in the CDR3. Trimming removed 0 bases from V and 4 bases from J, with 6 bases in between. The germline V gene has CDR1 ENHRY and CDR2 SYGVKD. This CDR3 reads CAISESDVYGYTL. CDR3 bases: TGTGCCATCAGTGAGTCAGATGTCTATGGCTACACCTTA.

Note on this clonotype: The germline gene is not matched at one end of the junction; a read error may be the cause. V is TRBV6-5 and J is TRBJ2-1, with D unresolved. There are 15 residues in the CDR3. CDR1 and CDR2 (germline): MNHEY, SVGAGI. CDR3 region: CASSPGWTGHNEQFF. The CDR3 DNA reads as TGTGCCAGCAGCCCGGGTTGGACGGGTCACAATGAGCAGTTCTTT.

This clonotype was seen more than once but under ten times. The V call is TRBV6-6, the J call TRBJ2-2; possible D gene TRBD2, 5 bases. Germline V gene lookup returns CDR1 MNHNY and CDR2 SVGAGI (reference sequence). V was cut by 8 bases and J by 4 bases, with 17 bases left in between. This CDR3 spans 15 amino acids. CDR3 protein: CASLSPGDFTGELFF. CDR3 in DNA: TGTGCCAGCCTCAGCCCCGGGGATTTCACCGGGGAGCTGTTTTTT.

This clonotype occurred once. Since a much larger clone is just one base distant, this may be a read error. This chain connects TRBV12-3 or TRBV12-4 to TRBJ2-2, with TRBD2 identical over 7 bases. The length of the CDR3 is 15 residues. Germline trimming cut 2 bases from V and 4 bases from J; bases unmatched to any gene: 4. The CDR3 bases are TGTGCCAGCAGTTTATGGGGGGGTGGCACCGGGGAGCTGTTTTTT. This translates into CASSLWGGGTGELFF.

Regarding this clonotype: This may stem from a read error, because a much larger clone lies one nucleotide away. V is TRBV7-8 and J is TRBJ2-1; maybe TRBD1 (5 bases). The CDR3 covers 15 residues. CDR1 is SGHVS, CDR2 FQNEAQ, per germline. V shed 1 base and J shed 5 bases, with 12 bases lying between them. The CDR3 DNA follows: TGTGCCAGCAGCTTAGAAAGGGGCAGAAACAATGAGCAGTTCTTC. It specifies CASSLERGRNNEQFF.

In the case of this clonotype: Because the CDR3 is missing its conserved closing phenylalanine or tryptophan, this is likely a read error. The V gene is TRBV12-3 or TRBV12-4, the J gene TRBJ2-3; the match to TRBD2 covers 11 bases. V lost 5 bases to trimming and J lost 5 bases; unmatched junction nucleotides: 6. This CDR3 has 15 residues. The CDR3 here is CASSATSGSVDTQYY. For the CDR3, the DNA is TGTGCCAGCAGTGCTACTAGCGGGAGCGTAGATACGCAGTATTAT.

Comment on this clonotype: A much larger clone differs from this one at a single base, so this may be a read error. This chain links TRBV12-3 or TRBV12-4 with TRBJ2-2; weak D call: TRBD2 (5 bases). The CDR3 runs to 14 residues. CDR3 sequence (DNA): TGTGCCAGTTCGGGATCAAGAAACACCGGGAAGCTGTTTTTT. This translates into CASSGSRNTGKLFF.

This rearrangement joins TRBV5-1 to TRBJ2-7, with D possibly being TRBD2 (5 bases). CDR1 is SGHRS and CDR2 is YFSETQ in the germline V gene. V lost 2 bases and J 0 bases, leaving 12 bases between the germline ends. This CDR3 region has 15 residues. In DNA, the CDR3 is TGCGCCAGCAGCTTCGAGTGGGGAGTCTCCTACGAGCAGTACTTC. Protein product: CASSFEWGVSYEQYF.